The entry below describes one T cell receptor beta chain. Measured with immunoSEQ multiplex PCR; TCRdb has only the in-frame clones, and not every one. The table shows 200,000 to 300,000 clones, with approximately 86% occurring only once. The V end was cut by 2 bases, the J end by 2 bases, with 10 bases between. The CDR3 is 14 residues long. The germline V gene has CDR1 MDHEN and CDR2 SYDVKM. This record comes from a study of blood T cell repertoires in COVID-19. The chain is built from TRBV28 and TRBJ2-7; a weak D match, TRBD2 (5 bases). This TCR was sampled from a human donor in a cohort sampled during active COVID-19. The specimen was peripheral blood. CDR3 loop: CASSLLSGTYEQYF. The CDR3 DNA sequence: TGTGCCAGCAGTTTACTCAGCGGCACCTACGAGCAGTACTTC.